Below, 21 T cell receptor beta chains from the same sample are listed, as sequenced in a study of blood T cells in healthy people across ages. The use of a sample-barcoded 5' primer and a J-beta primer mix characterized a second PCR of roughly 6 to 11 cycles. One entry per CDR3 protein, called by TCRdb with MiXCR from the 5' RACE reads. The profile covers 600,000 to 800,000 distinct CDR3 sequences, with 40% to 65% appearing a single time and approximately 15% taken by the ten largest. The sequenced sample consisted of blood. These receptor sequences come from a woman older than 75 in good health.

The rearrangement uses TRBV5-1 and TRBJ2-3; TRBD2 matches 8 bases. CDR3 length: 15 residues. V was clipped by 1 base and J by 2 bases; unmatched bases: 3. CDR1 is SGHRS, CDR2 YFSETQ, per germline. For the CDR3, the DNA is TGCGCCAGCAGCTTGCCTAGCGGGCCCACAGATACGCAGTATTTT. This translates into CASSLPSGPTDTQYF.

In regard to this clonotype: At one end, the junction sequence differs from germline, possibly due to a read error. The genes are TRBV6-5 and TRBJ2-2, with 8 nucleotides matching TRBD1. This CDR3 is built from 15 residues. Germline assignment: CDR1 MNHEY and CDR2 SVGAGI. CDR3 amino acids: CAGSWGRGRTGELFF. As DNA, the CDR3 is TGTGCCGGCAGTTGGGGCAGGGGGCGGACCGGGGAGCTGTTTTTT.

Worth noting for this clonotype: A single base separates this from a much larger clone, so it may be a read error. This rearrangement joins TRBV7-9 to TRBJ2-1, with TRBD2 identical over 9 bases. The CDR3 covers 18 residues. Germline values: CDR1 SEHNR, CDR2 FQNEAQ (reference sequence). The CDR3 region is CASSLARTSAKKSHERFF. The CDR3 DNA follows: TGTGCCAGCAGCCTAGCCCGGACTAGCGCAAAAAAAAGCCATGAGCGGTTCTTC.

The genes are TRBV29-1 and TRBJ2-1; D may correspond to TRBD1 or TRBD2 (5 bases each). Per the germline V gene, CDR1 is SQVTM and CDR2 is ANQGSEA. This CDR3 region has 15 residues. Trimming left V 2 bases short and J 2 bases short, with 13 bases between. The CDR3 protein is CSVEPDGAPYNEQFF. In nucleotides, the CDR3 is TGCAGCGTTGAACCAGACGGGGCCCCCTACAATGAGCAGTTCTTC.

The chain couples TRBV4-3 to TRBJ2-1; TRBD1 matches at 8 bases. J lost 7 bases, V lost 1 base, and 3 bases had no gene match. CDR3 size: 14 residues. The germline V gene encodes CDR1 LGHNA and CDR2 YSLEER. This CDR3 reads CASSQVRGQNEQFF. The CDR3, as DNA: TGCGCCAGCAGCCAAGTCAGGGGGCAGAATGAGCAGTTCTTC.

This chain connects TRBV6-6 to TRBJ2-4, with D maybe TRBD2 (5 bases). Trimming shortened V by 5 bases and J by 0 bases, and 11 bases separated the two germline ends. In germline, CDR1 is MNHNY, CDR2 SVGAGI (reference sequence). The CDR3 loop spans 15 amino acids. The CDR3 coding sequence is TGTGCCAGCAGTCTCTTCCGGGAAGCCAAAAACATTCAGTACTTC. Residues: CASSLFREAKNIQYF.

The J gene is TRBJ1-1, the V gene TRBV4-3, with D hard to call. The V and J ends lost 0 bases and 0 bases respectively, with 8 bases between them. The germline gives CDR1 LGHNA, CDR2 YSLEER. The CDR3 loop spans 15 amino acids. The CDR3 DNA sequence: TGCGCCAGCAGCCAAGATCCTTCCTTGAACACTGAAGCTTTCTTT. Its protein product is CASSQDPSLNTEAFF.

The table lists this clonotype with many counts. The genes are TRBV7-8 and TRBJ2-1; perhaps TRBD1 as D (5 bases). The V end was cut by 5 bases, the J end by 6 bases, with 17 bases between. CDR1 and CDR2 (germline): SGHVS, FQNEAQ. This CDR3 contains 15 residues. The DNA of the CDR3 is TGTGCCAGCAGCCAGGGCAGGGTGAGGACCAATGAGCAGTTCTTC. This sequence encodes CASSQGRVRTNEQFF.

The V gene is TRBV7-8, the J gene TRBJ2-1, with TRBD2 as a possible D gene (6 bases). CDR1 is SGHVS, CDR2 FQNEAQ, per germline. This CDR3 comprises 14 residues. Trimming removed 1 base at V and 8 bases at J, with 12 bases between. In DNA form, the CDR3 reads TGTGCCAGCAGCTTAGGTCGGGAGTTCGATGAGCAGTTCTTC. Protein product: CASSLGREFDEQFF.

The chain carries TRBV7-2 and TRBJ2-1; D unclear. CDR3 length equals 19 residues. CDR1 and CDR2 (germline): SGHTA, FQGNSA. Trimming stripped 1 base from V and 0 bases from J, with 19 bases between. As DNA, the CDR3 is TGTGCCAGCAGCTTAGGATTCCCATCCTTAACGAGCTCCTACAATGAGCAGTTCTTC. Protein product: CASSLGFPSLTSSYNEQFF.

The chain employs TRBV7-2 and TRBJ2-5, with a possible D match to TRBD1 (6 bases). The CDR3 is 14 amino acids. V lost 4 bases to trimming and J lost 3 bases, with 12 bases between them. Per the germline V gene, CDR1 is SGHTA and CDR2 is FQGNSA. Written as DNA, the CDR3 is TGTGCCAGCAGCTCCACAGGGTTTGAAGAGACCCAGTACTTC. Its protein is CASSSTGFEETQYF.

The chain is built from TRBV18 and TRBJ2-7; no reliable D call. Germline loops: CDR1 KGHSH, CDR2 LQKENI. V was clipped by 3 bases and J by 3 bases, with 12 bases between them. CDR3 length: 14 amino acids. The CDR3 loop reads CASSPLSLNYEQYF. CDR3 bases: TGTGCCAGCTCACCTTTGTCCCTCAACTACGAGCAGTACTTC. The full variable domain, its missing parts supplied by reference TRBV18 and TRBJ2-7, is NAGVMQNPRHLVRRRGQEARLRCSPMKGHSHVYWYRQLPEEGLKFMVYLQKENIIDESGMPKERFSAEFPKEGPSILRIQQVVRGDSAAYFCASSPLSLNYEQYFGPGTRLTVT.

This clonotype was observed many times. This chain uses TRBV5-1 with TRBJ2-5; the D gene is possibly TRBD2 (5 bases). CDR3 size: 12 residues. Germline CDR1 reads SGHRS; CDR2 reads YFSETQ. Trimming left V 5 bases short and J 1 base short, with 6 bases between. CDR3 DNA sequence: TGCGCCAGCAGTGCGGGCCAAGAGACCCAGTACTTC. Translation: CASSAGQETQYF.

The chain joins TRBV9 to TRBJ1-2; no clear D gene. CDR1 is SGDLS and CDR2 is YYNGEE in the germline V gene. V dropped 0 bases and J dropped 4 bases, with 7 bases sitting between them. CDR3 length: 13 residues. CDR3 protein: CASSVGQIYGYTF. The CDR3 coding sequence is TGTGCCAGCAGCGTAGGTCAGATCTATGGCTACACCTTC.

This clonotype was observed a few times. The chain links TRBV7-9 to TRBJ2-1, with a weak D call TRBD1 (5 bases). Trimming took 2 bases from V and 4 from J, leaving 12 bases between them. Germline CDR1 SEHNR, CDR2 FQNEAQ (reference sequence). This CDR3 comprises 15 residues. CDR3 loop: CASSLQGLGYNEQFF. In DNA form, the CDR3 reads TGTGCCAGCAGCTTACAGGGTTTAGGGTACAATGAGCAGTTCTTC.

The chain joins TRBV12-3 or TRBV12-4 to TRBJ2-7, with D perhaps matching TRBD1 (6 bases). TRBJ2-5 explains the end of the DNA better; the J call may be wrong. CDR3 length: 13 residues. The CDR3 spells CASSDRSQETQYF. In nucleotides, the CDR3 is TGTGCCAGCAGTGACAGGTCCCAAGAGACCCAGTACTTC.

This clonotype was recorded many times. The chain uses TRBV6-5 and TRBJ2-3, with D tentatively TRBD1 or TRBD2 (5 bases each). Germline loops: CDR1 MNHEY, CDR2 SVGAGI. V lost 9 bases to trimming and J lost 0 bases, with 7 bases between them. This CDR3 has 12 residues. CDR3 residues: CASRDSTDTQYF. In nucleotides, the CDR3 is TGTGCCAGTAGGGACAGCACAGATACGCAGTATTTT.

This chain joins TRBV2 and TRBJ2-3; D is possibly TRBD2 (5 bases). The CDR3 extends over 14 amino acids. Deletions cut 7 bases from V and 6 bases from J, with 17 bases between. CDR1 and CDR2 from the germline V gene are SNHLY and FYNNEI. Here the CDR3 DNA reads TGTGCCAGCACGGGATCCTTGAGGTCGGATACGCAGTATTTT. Translation: CASTGSLRSDTQYF.

This chain uses TRBV12-3 or TRBV12-4 with TRBJ1-1, with 10 bases aligning to TRBD1. The CDR3 extends over 13 amino acids. V lost 7 bases to trimming and J lost 7 bases; unmatched junction nucleotides: 6. CDR3 region: CASTRQGADEAFF. In DNA, the CDR3 is TGTGCCAGCACCCGACAGGGGGCGGATGAAGCTTTCTTT.

The chain links TRBV6-5 to TRBJ2-2; D unclear. Per the germline V gene, CDR1 is MNHEY and CDR2 is SVGAGI. CDR3 length equals 14 residues. Trimming left V 6 bases short and J 5 bases short, with 13 bases between. In nucleotides, the CDR3 is TGTGCCAGCAGATATAATCGTCTAACCGGGGAGCTGTTTTTT. It translates to CASRYNRLTGELFF.

In its sample, this clonotype was seen many times. The J gene is TRBJ2-3, the V gene TRBV10-3, with 8 nucleotides matching TRBD2. This CDR3 is built from 15 residues. Germline-derived CDR1 and CDR2 are ENHRY and SYGVKD. The ends lost 5 bases at V and 3 bases at J; junction bases unmatched: 7. CDR3 nucleotide sequence: TGTGCCATCAGTACCGGGACTAGGAGGACAGATACGCAGTATTTT. Translation: CAISTGTRRTDTQYF.